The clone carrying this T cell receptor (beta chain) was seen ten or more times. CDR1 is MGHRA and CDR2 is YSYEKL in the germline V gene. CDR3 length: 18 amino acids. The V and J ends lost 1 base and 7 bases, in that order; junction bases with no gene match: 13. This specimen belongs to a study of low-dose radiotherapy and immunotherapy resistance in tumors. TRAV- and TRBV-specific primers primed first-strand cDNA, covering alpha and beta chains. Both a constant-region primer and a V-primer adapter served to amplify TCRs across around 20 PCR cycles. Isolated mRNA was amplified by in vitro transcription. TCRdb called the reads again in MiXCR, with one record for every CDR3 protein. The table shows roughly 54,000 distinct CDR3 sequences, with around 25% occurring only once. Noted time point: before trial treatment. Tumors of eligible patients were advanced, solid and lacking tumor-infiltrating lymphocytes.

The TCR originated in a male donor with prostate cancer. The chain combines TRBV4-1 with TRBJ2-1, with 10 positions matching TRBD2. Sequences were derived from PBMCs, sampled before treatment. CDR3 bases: TGCGCCAGCAGCCAAGTATTGGGCCTAGCGGGAGAGGATAATGAGCAGTTCTTC. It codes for CASSQVLGLAGEDNEQFF.